The 15 T cell receptor beta chains below were found in one sample sequenced in a study of CD8+CD57+ T cells in acquired aplastic anemia. Genomic DNA, serving as template, underwent TCR beta VDJ and CDR3 profiling. One entry per CDR3 protein, called by TCRdb with MiXCR from the reads. The table records just over 450,000 distinct CDR3 sequences, about a third of them present only once. It was patients with CD8+CD57+ cell expansion by flow cytometry who were chosen for sequencing. Sequenced material: sorted CD4+, CD8+, or CD8+CD57+ T cells (not recorded which) from PBMCs. The origin of the receptors is a human donor with aplastic anemia.

This chain links TRBV12-3 or TRBV12-4 with TRBJ2-6, with D unclear. V shed 1 base and J shed 4 bases, with 14 bases lying between them. The CDR3 runs to 17 residues. CDR3 sequence reads: CASSLDIVDQGANVLTF. The CDR3 DNA reads TGTGCCAGCAGTTTAGATATCGTGGATCAAGGGGCCAACGTCCTGACTTTC.

The table lists this clonotype with a few counts. The rearrangement links TRBV2 to TRBJ1-3, with D unresolved. CDR1 and CDR2 from the germline V gene are SNHLY and FYNNEI. Trimming shortened V by 5 bases and J by 4 bases, and 15 bases separated the two germline ends. The CDR3 extends over 15 amino acids. Written as DNA, the CDR3 is TGTGCCAGCAGTTACGGAGAGACTTTAGGAAACACCATATATTTT. Encoded protein: CASSYGETLGNTIYF.

The rearrangement uses TRBV24-1 and TRBJ2-2; TRBD2 is a possible D gene (5 bases). The CDR3 length is 15 residues. Germline V gene data show CDR1 as KGHDR and CDR2 as SFDVKD. The V end was cut by 6 bases, the J end by 4 bases, with 14 bases between. The CDR3 bases are TGTGCCACCAGTTTATCGGGGAAGTCCACCGGGGAGCTGTTTTTT. Protein product: CATSLSGKSTGELFF.

The chain couples TRBV6-1 to TRBJ1-4; D perhaps matches TRBD1 (6 bases). CDR3 size: 14 residues. Germline V gene data show CDR1 as MNHNS and CDR2 as SASEGT. V gave up 10 bases and J gave up 1 base, with 13 bases separating them. The CDR3: CATRRTETNEKLFF. The CDR3 DNA follows: TGTGCCACTCGAAGGACAGAAACTAATGAAAAACTGTTTTTT.

The count of this clonotype is one. A much larger clonotype is one base distant, so this may be a read error. The rearrangement joins TRBV14 to TRBJ2-7, with 10 nucleotides matching TRBD1. The CDR3 spans 15 residues. The junction had 5 bases not matched to a gene; V was cut back by 4 bases and J by 2 bases. Germline values: CDR1 SGHDN, CDR2 FVKESK. The CDR3 DNA reads TGTGCCAGCAGCCGTGGACAGGGGGGTACCTACGAGCAGTACTTC. As protein: CASSRGQGGTYEQYF.

This clonotype has only a few counts. No DNA is shown, since the ends of the CDR3 on it are uncertain; the CDR3 is the one TCRdb lists. This chain joins TRBV19 and TRBJ2-2. The CDR3 is 15 residues long, counting both termini. The germline V gene encodes CDR1 LNHDA and CDR2 SQIVND (reference sequence). CDR3 amino acids: CASTSGLPNTGELFF.

Concerning this clonotype itself: This clone may be a read error of a much larger clone one base away. The chain recombines TRBV11-3 with TRBJ1-2, with a weak D call TRBD1 (5 bases). CDR3 length: 15 amino acids. The germline V gene encodes CDR1 SGHNT and CDR2 YENEEA. Trimming removed 5 bases at V and 6 bases at J, with 19 bases between. The CDR3 sequence is CASSPSPTVVNGYTF. The CDR3 nucleotides read TGTGCCAGCAGCCCGAGCCCGACAGTCGTTAATGGCTACACCTTC.

J is TRBJ2-7 and V is TRBV2, with 7 bases fitting TRBD1. The CDR3 loop spans 14 amino acids. The germline V gene has CDR1 SNHLY and CDR2 FYNNEI. After removal of 4 bases from V and 3 bases from J, the junction contained 6 bases not matched to a gene. Here the CDR3 reads CASSVSQGNYEQYF. CDR3 bases: TGTGCCAGCAGTGTTTCACAGGGGAACTACGAGCAGTACTTC.

Notes on this clonotype: A much larger clone sits a single nucleotide away, making a read error possible. The rearrangement links TRBV20-1 to TRBJ2-7, with D unclear. V was trimmed by 5 bases and J by 2 bases, leaving 13 bases between them. Germline-derived CDR1 and CDR2 are DFQATT and SNEGSKA (reference sequence). This CDR3 region has 13 residues. The CDR3 bases are TGCAGTGCTTCCCTAGTATCGCCCTACGAGCAGTACTTC. Its protein product is CSASLVSPYEQYF.

The chain employs TRBV19 and TRBJ1-1, with unresolved D. CDR1 LNHDA and CDR2 SQIVND come from the germline V gene (reference sequence). Trimming pared 4 bases from V and 4 bases from J, leaving 10 bases between. There are 13 residues in the CDR3. CDR3 bases: TGTGCCAGTAGTACGGGCCGGGGCACTGAAGCTTTCTTT. Its protein product is CASSTGRGTEAFF. Based on the CDR3 plus reference TRBV19 and TRBJ1-1, the full variable domain is DGGITQSPKYLFRKEGQNVTLSCEQNLNHDAMYWYRQDPGQGLRLIYYSQIVNDFQKGDIAEGYSVSREKKESFPLTVTSAQKNPTAFYLCASSTGRGTEAFFGQGTRLTVV.

The chain combines TRBV6-2 or TRBV6-3 with TRBJ1-2; tentative D call: TRBD1 (5 bases). The CDR3 is 13 residues long. V was pared by 0 bases and J by 8 bases, with 10 bases between. CDR1 is MNHEY, CDR2 SVGEGT, per germline. The CDR3 sequence: CASSYSQGPGYTF. The CDR3 DNA follows: TGTGCCAGCAGTTACTCCCAGGGACCCGGCTACACCTTC.

The V gene is TRBV25-1, the J gene TRBJ2-7; the match to TRBD2 covers 7 bases. The V gene end was trimmed by 7 bases and the J gene end by 3 bases; junction bases not matched to a gene: 12. The CDR3 contains 15 residues. Germline assignment: CDR1 MGHDK and CDR2 SYGVNS. CDR3: CASIMNPSGFYEQYF. The CDR3 DNA sequence: TGTGCCAGCATTATGAACCCTAGCGGTTTCTACGAGCAGTACTTC.

The rearrangement links TRBV7-9 to TRBJ1-4; a possible D gene is TRBD1 (5 bases). This CDR3 comprises 15 residues. Per the germline V gene, CDR1 is SEHNR and CDR2 is FQNEAQ (reference sequence). The V gene lost 1 base and the J gene lost 4 bases, with 10 bases spanning the gap. Here the CDR3 DNA reads TGTGCCAGCAGCTTAGGGGACCGCGATAATGAAAAACTGTTTTTT. Translated, it gives CASSLGDRDNEKLFF. Full variable domain (outside the CDR3, taken from reference TRBV7-9 and TRBJ1-4): DTGVSQNPRHKITKRGQNVTFRCDPISEHNRLYWYRQTLGQGPEFLTYFQNEAQLEKSRLLSDRFSAERPKGSFSTLEIQRTEQGDSAMYLCASSLGDRDNEKLFFGSGTQLSVL.

The rearrangement uses TRBV6-7 and TRBJ1-5; D gene unclear. TRBV6-7 has ORF status, its function being uncertain. The ends were cut back, 0 bases at V and 2 bases at J, with 14 bases in the middle. The CDR3 has 17 amino acids. This chain's CDR3 is CASSYSTREPRNQPQHF. The DNA of the CDR3 is TGTGCCAGCAGTTACTCTACCCGGGAGCCACGCAATCAGCCCCAGCATTTT.

V is TRBV9 and J is TRBJ2-7; perhaps TRBD2 as D (5 bases). Germline-derived CDR1 and CDR2 are SGDLS and YYNGEE. The CDR3 has 14 amino acids. Trimming cost V 2 bases and J 0 bases, with 9 bases left between them. This CDR3 reads CASSVGSLSYEQYF. The CDR3 nucleotides read TGTGCCAGCAGCGTGGGGAGCCTCTCCTACGAGCAGTACTTC.